The following is a T cell receptor beta chain sequence with its context. This sample is part of a study of blood T cell repertoires in COVID-19. Study-wide background: The United States, Italy and Spain were the sources of the acute and convalescent COVID-19 samples.

Libraries were prepared by immunoSEQ multiplex PCR; TCRdb keeps only in-frame clonotypes and omits some of them. Of about 410,000 clones listed, about nine tenths were seen once; the top ten hold under 1.5%. Trimming stripped 5 bases from V and 3 bases from J, with 12 bases between. The germline CDR1 and CDR2 sequences are SGHRS and YFSETQ. There are 13 residues in the CDR3. The TCR sequence derives from a woman aged 25 to 39 with active or convalescent COVID-19. What was sequenced was peripheral blood. V gene TRBV5-1 combines with J gene TRBJ2-7, with D possibly being TRBD2 (6 bases). The CDR3 DNA reads TGCGCCAGCAGTACGGAGGGTGGCTACGAGCAGTACTTC. Its protein is CASSTEGGYEQYF.